The rows below give T cell receptor beta chains drawn from one sample of a study of identical twins. TCRdb independently ran MiXCR on the 5' RACE reads; one entry per CDR3 protein. Of 690,000 or so distinct CDR3 sequences listed, 8.6% are singletons. Separately, the same data were catalogued under a study of yellow fever vaccine responses in identical twins.

Sequenced input: PBMCs. The source of these receptors is a woman younger than 30 in good health. CDR3s include the opening cysteine and the closing phenylalanine or tryptophan. The D gene is left open where the match is weak. Clone size appears in some rows only: once, few, many, or a class for an expanded clone.

clone_size: -; j_call: TRBJ2-1; d_call: -; v_call: TRBV4-1; cdr3_nt: TGCGCCAGCAGCCAAGTGGACCTGTTCTCCTACAATGAGCAGTTCTTC; cdr3_aa: CASSQVDLFSYNEQFF
clone_size: -; j_call: TRBJ1-5; d_call: TRBD1; v_call: TRBV7-9; cdr3_nt: TGTGCCAGCAGCTTATCCACAGGGGGTGCCAATCAGCCCCAGCATTTT; cdr3_aa: CASSLSTGGANQPQHF
clone_size: once; j_call: TRBJ2-1; d_call: -; v_call: TRBV4-3; cdr3_nt: TGCGCCAGCAGCCAAGGGGAGCGGCGCACCAGTGGTGAGCAGTTCTTC; cdr3_aa: CASSQGERRTSGEQFF
clone_size: many; j_call: TRBJ2-5; d_call: TRBD2; v_call: TRBV10-3; cdr3_nt: TGTGCCATCAGTGAGGGGACTAGCTGGGAGACCCAGTACTTC; cdr3_aa: CAISEGTSWETQYF
clone_size: many; j_call: TRBJ2-1; d_call: -; v_call: TRBV15; cdr3_nt: TGTGCCACCAGCAGACAGGCCAGCTCCTACAATGAGCAGTTCTTC; cdr3_aa: CATSRQASSYNEQFF
clone_size: many; j_call: TRBJ2-3; d_call: -; v_call: TRBV21-1; cdr3_nt: TGTGCCAGCAGCAAAGATAGCGGGGAAGTGGCAGATACGCAGTATTTT; cdr3_aa: CASSKDSGEVADTQYF
clone_size: -; j_call: TRBJ2-5; d_call: -; v_call: TRBV5-6; cdr3_nt: TGTGCCAGCAGCTTGAGGGGGGTAGAGACCCAGTACTTC; cdr3_aa: CASSLRGVETQYF
clone_size: few; j_call: TRBJ2-7; d_call: -; v_call: TRBV12-3/TRBV12-4; cdr3_nt: TGTGCCAGCAGTTTATATTCGGGGGCGGGCGAGCAGTACTTC; cdr3_aa: CASSLYSGAGEQYF
clone_size: few; j_call: TRBJ1-6; d_call: -; v_call: TRBV2; cdr3_nt: TGTGCCAGCAGTGTGGGACAAGCCAATTCACCCCTCCACTTT; cdr3_aa: CASSVGQANSPLHF
clone_size: -; j_call: TRBJ2-7; d_call: -; v_call: TRBV6-2/TRBV6-3; cdr3_nt: TGTGCCACCACTCGGGGGCTGGGCTACGAGCAGTACTTC; cdr3_aa: CATTRGLGYEQYF
clone_size: few; j_call: TRBJ2-7; d_call: TRBD2; v_call: TRBV3-1; cdr3_nt: TGTGCCAGCAGCCAGGGACTAGCGAATTTCTACGAGCAGTACTTC; cdr3_aa: CASSQGLANFYEQYF
clone_size: many; j_call: TRBJ2-1; d_call: TRBD2; v_call: TRBV5-6; cdr3_nt: TGTGCCAGCAGCGACAGCGGGAGGGGATCCTACAATGAGCAGTTCTTC; cdr3_aa: CASSDSGRGSYNEQFF
clone_size: many; j_call: TRBJ2-1; d_call: TRBD2; v_call: TRBV28; cdr3_nt: TGTGCCAGCAGTTTTGTAGCGGGGGCCAATGAGCAGTTCTTC; cdr3_aa: CASSFVAGANEQFF
clone_size: few; j_call: TRBJ2-3; d_call: TRBD2; v_call: TRBV28; cdr3_nt: TGTGCCAGCACCAAACGAGGGCCTAGCGGGAGACCCACGGATACGCAGTATTTT; cdr3_aa: CASTKRGPSGRPTDTQYF
clone_size: -; j_call: TRBJ2-2; d_call: -; v_call: TRBV2; cdr3_nt: TGTGCCAGCAGTGATATGTCGTGGGGGACCACCGGGGAGCTGTTTTTT; cdr3_aa: CASSDMSWGTTGELFF
clone_size: many; j_call: TRBJ2-7; d_call: -; v_call: TRBV29-1; cdr3_nt: TGCAGCGTTGGTGGGGGGTCCTCCTACGAGCAGTACTTC; cdr3_aa: CSVGGGSSYEQYF